Listed below are T cell receptor beta chains from one sample, sequenced in a study of T cell responses to AZD1222 COVID-19 vaccine. The method was immunoSEQ multiplex PCR; TCRdb's version includes in-frame clones alone and lacks a portion of them. Here the sample spans 120,000 or so clones, approximately 88% being singletons. The source was peripheral blood, collected on day 0 of AZD1222 vaccination. The receptors were sampled from an adult in good health. The CDR3 runs from the conserved cysteine through the conserved F or W. D genes are given only for firm matches. Clone size is stated in some rows and not others, as once, few, many or a class when expanded.

d_gene: TRBD1; j_gene: TRBJ2-7; abundance: -; v_gene: TRBV6-5; CDR3aa: CASSEGDSGYEQYF; CDR3nt: TGTGCCAGCAGCGAGGGGGACAGCGGATACGAGCAGTACTTC
d_gene: -; j_gene: TRBJ1-1; abundance: -; v_gene: TRBV19; CDR3aa: CASTLWGRTPNTEAFF; CDR3nt: TGTGCCAGTACCCTATGGGGCCGGACGCCTAACACTGAAGCTTTCTTT
d_gene: -; j_gene: TRBJ1-1; abundance: -; v_gene: TRBV28; CDR3aa: CASRFNTEAFF; CDR3nt: TGTGCCAGCAGGTTTAACACTGAAGCTTTCTTT
d_gene: -; j_gene: TRBJ1-3; abundance: -; v_gene: TRBV30; CDR3aa: CAWSVGWGNTIYF; CDR3nt: TGTGCCTGGAGTGTAGGTTGGGGAAACACCATATATTTT
d_gene: TRBD1; j_gene: TRBJ1-1; abundance: -; v_gene: TRBV27; CDR3aa: CASSTGENTEAFF; CDR3nt: TGTGCCAGCAGTACAGGGGAGAACACTGAAGCTTTCTTT
d_gene: TRBD2; j_gene: TRBJ2-1; abundance: few; v_gene: TRBV9; CDR3aa: CASSGRTSYNEQFF; CDR3nt: TGTGCGAGCAGCGGGAGAACCTCCTACAATGAGCAGTTCTTC
d_gene: -; j_gene: TRBJ1-4; abundance: few; v_gene: TRBV15; CDR3aa: CATSRGDEKLFF; CDR3nt: TGTGCCACCAGCAGAGGGGACGAAAAACTGTTTTTT
d_gene: TRBD1; j_gene: TRBJ2-7; abundance: -; v_gene: TRBV29-1; CDR3aa: CSVELRDRTYEQYF; CDR3nt: TGCAGCGTTGAACTCCGGGACAGGACATACGAGCAGTACTTC
d_gene: -; j_gene: TRBJ1-2; abundance: -; v_gene: TRBV10-3; CDR3aa: CAISEIGGRGYTF; CDR3nt: TGTGCCATCAGTGAGATCGGGGGGCGCGGCTACACCTTC
d_gene: TRBD1; j_gene: TRBJ1-2; abundance: -; v_gene: TRBV19; CDR3aa: CASSIATGASRYTF; CDR3nt: TGTGCCAGTAGTATAGCTACAGGGGCGTCTCGCTACACCTTC
d_gene: -; j_gene: TRBJ1-4; abundance: -; v_gene: TRBV5-6; CDR3aa: CASSLGPNEKLFF; CDR3nt: TGTGCCAGCAGCTTGGGACCTAATGAAAAACTGTTTTTT
d_gene: -; j_gene: TRBJ2-3; abundance: -; v_gene: TRBV11-2; CDR3aa: CASSLTGNPLSTDTQYF; CDR3nt: TGTGCCAGCAGCTTAACGGGGAACCCCCTTAGCACAGATACGCAGTATTTT
d_gene: TRBD1; j_gene: TRBJ2-2; abundance: -; v_gene: TRBV24-1; CDR3aa: CATSDPQTGVDTGELFF; CDR3nt: TGTGCCACCAGTGACCCCCAGACAGGGGTGGACACCGGGGAGCTGTTTTTT
d_gene: -; j_gene: TRBJ1-4; abundance: few; v_gene: TRBV5-8; CDR3aa: CASSSTTVSKLFF; CDR3nt: TGTGCCAGCAGCTCCACGACAGTCTCAAAACTGTTTTTT
d_gene: -; j_gene: TRBJ1-2; abundance: -; v_gene: TRBV19; CDR3aa: CASSKDSNYGYTF; CDR3nt: TGTGCCAGTAGTAAAGATAGTAACTATGGCTACACCTTC
d_gene: -; j_gene: TRBJ2-7; abundance: -; v_gene: TRBV30; CDR3aa: CAWSFPGGTGYEQYF; CDR3nt: TGTGCCTGGAGTTTCCCCGGGGGGACAGGCTACGAGCAGTACTTC
d_gene: -; j_gene: TRBJ1-4; abundance: -; v_gene: TRBV4-1; CDR3aa: CASSLTGGEKLFF; CDR3nt: TGCGCCAGCAGCCTAACTGGGGGGGAAAAACTGTTTTTT
d_gene: TRBD1; j_gene: TRBJ2-7; abundance: -; v_gene: TRBV5-5; CDR3aa: CASSYLGDRAYEQYF; CDR3nt: TGTGCCAGCAGCTACCTCGGGGACAGAGCCTACGAGCAGTACTTC
d_gene: -; j_gene: TRBJ2-1; abundance: -; v_gene: TRBV5-1; CDR3aa: CASSATQGFREQFF; CDR3nt: TGCGCCAGCAGCGCAACACAGGGCTTCAGGGAGCAGTTCTTC